This entry describes one T cell receptor (beta chain). Its antigen is not yet known. Within one base of it there is no much larger clone, and no base qualities were kept. Including cysteine and phenylalanine, the CDR3 has 16 amino acids. The sequence is cut down to CDR3 DNA, 48 bases in frame from base 1. V is trimmed back by 2 bases and J by 5 bases, and the junction contains 10 bases that no gene match accounts for. CDR1 and CDR2 are read off the germline V gene as SGHTA and FQGTGA. The intended sense of this specimen's time point label: baseline before first vaccination. The vaccinee samples were drawn from two UK trials, COV001 and COV002, one of which was a single-blind randomized controlled phase 2/3 trial testing AZD1222 (ChAdOx1 nCoV-19) in healthy adults. Trial participant PBMC samples were collected at day 0 and day 28 after the second dose for TCRbeta chain sequencing. The record originates from a study of T cell responses to AZD1222 COVID-19 vaccine (TCRdb year 2021). The study in broad terms: Because spike-specific TCR depth and breadth did not differ between the two schedules, AZD1222 recipients who got a second dose at roughly 4 weeks were pooled with those who got a second dose at roughly 12 weeks. TCR sequencing covered about 230 trial participants: 207 given two doses of AZD1222 and 26 given two doses of MenACWY control vaccine. Trial participants were enrolled into age subgroups of 18-55, 56-69 and 70-plus years, which contained about 150, 28 and 57 TCR-sequenced participants, respectively. Overall study outcomes, separate from this receptor: Because no day 14 peak-response samples were available, the repertoires could be characterized only after the peak T cell response. In the small 56-69-year group, the increase in depth fell short of significance, most likely because of low power. CD4 TCRs associated with the vaccine covered the entire spike protein, and the dominant responses were in regions 160-218 and 743-854. After two AZD1222 doses, spike-specific TCR breadth and depth were significantly higher than at day 0 and than in MenACWY recipients. Participants were mostly white British, with more females than males. The authors suggested clonal diversity may have been underestimated. Conclusions about previously exposed vaccinees were limited because only 6 or 7 AZD1222 recipients were SARS-CoV-2 seropositive at baseline. Nearly half of unique spike-specific TCRs reportedly recognized epitopes outside regions mutated in the B.1.351 and B.1.1.7 variants.

The CDR3 regions of human TCRbeta chains were analyzed by immunosequencing. As for the authors' bioinformatics: TCRs in the repertoires were matched against a reference library of SARS-CoV-2-specific TCRs that had been generated with the MIRA antigen-specificity platform. Breadth was defined as the fraction of unique TCRs that were SARS-CoV-2-associated, and depth was defined as the fraction of total T cells that were SARS-CoV-2-associated. Each spike-specific TCR was assigned to its reactive spike region and to a CD4 or CD8 class using the MIRA data. Log10-transformed breadth and depth values were compared by one-way ANOVA with Sidak's multiple comparisons tests. TCRdb obtained this table from immuneACCESS and retained in-frame rearrangements with V and J assigned. These tables miss some clones; where compared with another copy, unresolved V genes account for less than half of the shortfall, and the remainder is unexplained. That table furnishes V, J and clone size, whereas the DNA furnished D and trimming. For this sample there are approximately 170,000 clones; 85% to 90% appear just once. The top ten clonotypes cover approximately 6.9% of the sample.

Material: peripheral blood, obtained on day 0 of AZD1222 vaccination. The sequence is built from TRBV7-3 and TRBJ2-5; 8 bases in the junction line up with TRBD1. The sequence came from an adult in good health. The sequenced DNA: TGTGCCAGCAGCTTATTAGGCGACAGGGGTGGGGAGACCCAGTACTTC. This yields the protein CASSLLGDRGGETQYF.